These T cell receptor beta chains were read from a single sample in a study of blood T cell repertoires in COVID-19. The method was immunoSEQ multiplex PCR; TCRdb's version includes in-frame clones alone and lacks a portion of them. The sample lists tens of thousands of clones; roughly 84% were seen once. Sample: peripheral blood. The receptors originated from an older man with active COVID-19. The CDR3 runs from the conserved cysteine through the conserved F or W. Each record gives: D gene, clone size, J gene, V gene, CDR3 protein, CDR3 DNA. The D gene is left open where the match is weak. Only some rows state a clone size, as once, few, many or a class for expanded clones.

d_gene: TRBD1
abundance: once
j_gene: TRBJ2-5
v_gene: TRBV7-7
CDR3aa: CASSQNPGTGFQETQYF
CDR3nt: TGTGCCAGCAGCCAAAACCCCGGGACAGGGTTCCAAGAGACCCAGTACTTC

d_gene: -
abundance: -
j_gene: TRBJ2-1
v_gene: TRBV4-3
CDR3aa: CASSQAGADEQFF
CDR3nt: TGCGCCAGCAGCCAAGCGGGAGCGGATGAGCAGTTCTTC

d_gene: TRBD2
abundance: once
j_gene: TRBJ2-7
v_gene: TRBV5-4
CDR3aa: CASSQRDSEHEQYF
CDR3nt: TGTGCCAGCAGCCAGCGGGACTCCGAACACGAGCAGTACTTC

d_gene: -
abundance: -
j_gene: TRBJ2-2
v_gene: TRBV7-9
CDR3aa: CASSLGTGPGHTGELFF
CDR3nt: TGTGCCAGCAGCTTAGGGACTGGGCCCGGTCACACCGGGGAGCTGTTTTTT

d_gene: TRBD1
abundance: -
j_gene: TRBJ2-1
v_gene: TRBV6-2/TRBV6-3
CDR3aa: CASSYPKDRIWDNEQFF
CDR3nt: TGTGCCAGCAGTTACCCCAAGGACAGGATTTGGGACAATGAGCAGTTCTTC

d_gene: -
abundance: -
j_gene: TRBJ2-1
v_gene: TRBV5-3
CDR3aa: CARSPLHPDINSYNEQFF
CDR3nt: TGTGCCAGAAGCCCCCTCCACCCTGACATAAACTCCTACAATGAGCAGTTCTTC

d_gene: -
abundance: -
j_gene: TRBJ1-1
v_gene: TRBV7-2
CDR3aa: CASSPIGETEAFF
CDR3nt: TGTGCCAGCAGCCCAATCGGGGAGACTGAAGCTTTCTTT

d_gene: -
abundance: -
j_gene: TRBJ2-5
v_gene: TRBV7-9
CDR3aa: CASSYSGTRFQETQYF
CDR3nt: TGTGCCAGCAGCTACTCCGGGACAAGGTTTCAAGAGACCCAGTACTTC

d_gene: TRBD1
abundance: -
j_gene: TRBJ2-5
v_gene: TRBV12-5
CDR3aa: CASGQDRAETQYF
CDR3nt: TGTGCTAGTGGTCAGGACAGGGCAGAGACCCAGTACTTC

d_gene: TRBD2
abundance: once
j_gene: TRBJ2-1
v_gene: TRBV20-1
CDR3aa: CSASRLAGGIEQFF
CDR3nt: TGCAGTGCTAGTCGACTAGCGGGAGGGATTGAGCAGTTCTTC

d_gene: TRBD2
abundance: -
j_gene: TRBJ2-1
v_gene: TRBV7-3
CDR3aa: CASSLDSGSHNEQFF
CDR3nt: TGTGCCAGCAGCTTGGATAGCGGGTCCCACAATGAGCAGTTCTTC

d_gene: -
abundance: -
j_gene: TRBJ2-7
v_gene: TRBV3-1/TRBV3-2
CDR3aa: CASSPKRVGAATYEQYF
CDR3nt: TGTGCCAGCAGCCCGAAGAGGGTGGGGGCCGCCACCTACGAGCAGTACTTC

d_gene: -
abundance: -
j_gene: TRBJ1-1
v_gene: TRBV2
CDR3aa: CASSGGGVNTEAFF
CDR3nt: TGTGCCAGCAGTGGAGGGGGGGTGAACACTGAAGCTTTCTTT

d_gene: -
abundance: once
j_gene: TRBJ2-7
v_gene: TRBV5-1
CDR3aa: CASSLNLGVPYEQYF
CDR3nt: TGCGCCAGCAGCTTGAATTTGGGAGTTCCCTACGAGCAGTACTTC

d_gene: -
abundance: -
j_gene: TRBJ1-2
v_gene: TRBV27
CDR3aa: CASRKLDSPNYGYTF
CDR3nt: TGTGCCAGCAGGAAGCTAGACAGCCCTAACTATGGCTACACCTTC

d_gene: -
abundance: few
j_gene: TRBJ1-2
v_gene: TRBV28
CDR3aa: CASSLGGNYGYTF
CDR3nt: TGTGCCAGCAGTCTAGGGGGAAACTATGGCTACACCTTC

d_gene: -
abundance: -
j_gene: TRBJ2-1
v_gene: TRBV3-1/TRBV3-2
CDR3aa: CASSQGTGPFNEQFF
CDR3nt: TGTGCCAGCAGCCAAGGAACAGGGCCCTTCAATGAGCAGTTCTTC

d_gene: TRBD1
abundance: -
j_gene: TRBJ2-1
v_gene: TRBV6-2/TRBV6-3
CDR3aa: CASSYGDRGSEQFF
CDR3nt: TGTGCCAGCAGTTACGGGGACAGGGGAAGTGAGCAGTTCTTC

d_gene: -
abundance: -
j_gene: TRBJ1-5
v_gene: TRBV5-1
CDR3aa: CASSVGQVSNQPQHF
CDR3nt: TGCGCCAGCAGCGTTGGACAAGTATCCAATCAGCCCCAGCATTTT

d_gene: TRBD1
abundance: -
j_gene: TRBJ2-7
v_gene: TRBV5-1
CDR3aa: CASSQGGTEGHEQYF
CDR3nt: TGCGCCAGCAGTCAGGGTGGGACAGAGGGTCACGAGCAGTACTTC

d_gene: -
abundance: -
j_gene: TRBJ1-2
v_gene: TRBV27
CDR3aa: CASSLRIRADGYTF
CDR3nt: TGTGCCAGCAGTTTGCGGATCAGGGCGGATGGCTACACCTTC

d_gene: TRBD1
abundance: -
j_gene: TRBJ2-7
v_gene: TRBV6-2/TRBV6-3
CDR3aa: CASSSSGTGGNEQYF
CDR3nt: TGTGCCAGCAGTTCGAGTGGGACAGGGGGCAACGAGCAGTACTTC

d_gene: TRBD1
abundance: -
j_gene: TRBJ2-2
v_gene: TRBV5-1
CDR3aa: CASSLFGQVYTGELFF
CDR3nt: TGCGCCAGCAGCTTGTTCGGACAGGTGTACACCGGGGAGCTGTTTTTT

d_gene: TRBD1
abundance: -
j_gene: TRBJ2-7
v_gene: TRBV5-5
CDR3aa: CASSADRGGDEQYF
CDR3nt: TGTGCCAGCAGCGCGGACAGGGGGGGCGACGAGCAGTACTTC

d_gene: TRBD1
abundance: -
j_gene: TRBJ2-3
v_gene: TRBV19
CDR3aa: CASVGTGTDTQYF
CDR3nt: TGTGCCAGTGTAGGGACAGGGACAGATACGCAGTATTTT

d_gene: TRBD2
abundance: -
j_gene: TRBJ2-1
v_gene: TRBV24-1
CDR3aa: CATSRGSSHEQFF
CDR3nt: TGTGCCACCAGTCGCGGGAGTTCTCATGAGCAGTTCTTC

d_gene: -
abundance: once
j_gene: TRBJ1-1
v_gene: TRBV25-1
CDR3aa: CASSPPGSGRTEAFF
CDR3nt: TGTGCCAGCAGTCCCCCCGGGTCGGGGAGGACTGAAGCTTTCTTT

d_gene: TRBD1
abundance: -
j_gene: TRBJ1-2
v_gene: TRBV30
CDR3aa: CAWSRPGGIYGYTF
CDR3nt: TGTGCCTGGAGTCGCCCAGGGGGCATCTATGGCTACACCTTC

d_gene: TRBD2
abundance: few
j_gene: TRBJ2-1
v_gene: TRBV10-3
CDR3aa: CAISETTSGSYNEQFF
CDR3nt: TGTGCCATCAGTGAGACCACTAGCGGGAGCTACAATGAGCAGTTCTTC

d_gene: -
abundance: -
j_gene: TRBJ1-1
v_gene: TRBV21-1
CDR3aa: CASSKEAFKGRGEAFF
CDR3nt: TGTGCCAGCAGCAAAGAGGCGTTTAAGGGGCGTGGTGAAGCTTTCTTT

d_gene: -
abundance: -
j_gene: TRBJ2-7
v_gene: TRBV29-1
CDR3aa: CSAKDMTSYEQYF
CDR3nt: TGCAGCGCCAAGGACATGACCTCCTACGAGCAGTACTTC

d_gene: -
abundance: -
j_gene: TRBJ1-1
v_gene: TRBV6-5
CDR3aa: CATARLTTMNTEAFF
CDR3nt: TGTGCCACCGCACGATTGACAACCATGAACACTGAAGCTTTCTTT

d_gene: -
abundance: -
j_gene: TRBJ2-2
v_gene: TRBV24-1
CDR3aa: CATSDPVGELFF
CDR3nt: TGTGCCACCAGTGACCCCGTGGGGGAGCTGTTTTTT

d_gene: -
abundance: -
j_gene: TRBJ1-2
v_gene: TRBV7-2
CDR3aa: CASSFRGMNGYTF
CDR3nt: TGTGCCAGCAGCTTTCGGGGGATGAATGGCTACACCTTC

d_gene: -
abundance: -
j_gene: TRBJ2-3
v_gene: TRBV7-9
CDR3aa: CASSLAGTSTDTQYF
CDR3nt: TGTGCCAGCAGCTTAGCAGGGACTAGCACAGATACGCAGTATTTT

d_gene: TRBD2
abundance: -
j_gene: TRBJ2-1
v_gene: TRBV18
CDR3aa: CASSHRTGRKREGQHEQFF
CDR3nt: TGTGCCAGCTCACACAGGACAGGGAGGAAGCGGGAGGGCCAACATGAGCAGTTCTTC

d_gene: -
abundance: -
j_gene: TRBJ2-4
v_gene: TRBV6-2/TRBV6-3
CDR3aa: CASSSDRPPGPGKNIQYF
CDR3nt: TGTGCCAGCAGTTCCGACAGGCCCCCGGGGCCGGGCAAAAACATTCAGTACTTC

d_gene: TRBD1
abundance: -
j_gene: TRBJ1-2
v_gene: TRBV9
CDR3aa: CASSVVGDRGSYGYTF
CDR3nt: TGTGCCAGCAGCGTAGTAGGGGACAGGGGTTCCTATGGCTACACCTTC

d_gene: -
abundance: -
j_gene: TRBJ2-7
v_gene: TRBV7-2
CDR3aa: CASSLAYRAASSYEQYF
CDR3nt: TGTGCCAGCAGCTTAGCGTATCGAGCGGCAAGCTCCTACGAGCAGTACTTC

d_gene: -
abundance: few
j_gene: TRBJ2-3
v_gene: TRBV4-3
CDR3aa: CASSQRRASDTQYF
CDR3nt: TGCGCCAGCAGCCAACGGCGGGCCTCAGATACGCAGTATTTT

d_gene: -
abundance: -
j_gene: TRBJ1-5
v_gene: TRBV6-1
CDR3aa: CASSEDSNNQPQHF
CDR3nt: TGTGCCAGCAGCGAAGACAGCAACAATCAGCCCCAGCATTTT

d_gene: -
abundance: -
j_gene: TRBJ1-2
v_gene: TRBV5-4
CDR3aa: CASSLEGSYGYTF
CDR3nt: TGTGCCAGCAGCTTGGAGGGGTCCTATGGCTACACCTTC

d_gene: -
abundance: -
j_gene: TRBJ2-7
v_gene: TRBV7-2
CDR3aa: CASSLALAAAYEQYF
CDR3nt: TGTGCCAGCAGCTTAGCGTTAGCGGCAGCCTACGAGCAGTACTTC

d_gene: -
abundance: -
j_gene: TRBJ1-1
v_gene: TRBV27
CDR3aa: CASRRNGNTEAFF
CDR3nt: TGTGCCAGCAGGCGAAACGGGAACACTGAAGCTTTCTTT

d_gene: -
abundance: -
j_gene: TRBJ2-1
v_gene: TRBV19
CDR3aa: CASSIAGSYNEQFF
CDR3nt: TGTGCCAGTAGTATAGCGGGGTCTTACAATGAGCAGTTCTTC

d_gene: TRBD2
abundance: few
j_gene: TRBJ2-7
v_gene: TRBV19
CDR3aa: CASSIPGSSGGLWEQYF
CDR3nt: TGTGCCAGTAGTATCCCGGGATCTAGCGGGGGTCTTTGGGAGCAGTACTTC

d_gene: -
abundance: -
j_gene: TRBJ2-7
v_gene: TRBV7-2
CDR3aa: CASSRSESLVSSYEQYF
CDR3nt: TGTGCCAGCAGCCGCTCCGAGAGTTTAGTGAGCTCCTACGAGCAGTACTTC

d_gene: -
abundance: -
j_gene: TRBJ2-7
v_gene: TRBV19
CDR3aa: CASSTQAGQAYEQYF
CDR3nt: TGTGCCAGTAGTACTCAAGCGGGACAGGCGTACGAGCAGTACTTC

d_gene: -
abundance: -
j_gene: TRBJ1-1
v_gene: TRBV7-2
CDR3aa: CASSLAGRAEAFF
CDR3nt: TGTGCCAGCAGCTTAGCCGGGCGGGCTGAAGCTTTCTTT

d_gene: TRBD1
abundance: -
j_gene: TRBJ1-2
v_gene: TRBV5-1
CDR3aa: CASSIGTDYGYTF
CDR3nt: TGCGCCAGCAGCATCGGGACAGACTATGGCTACACCTTC

d_gene: TRBD2
abundance: -
j_gene: TRBJ2-5
v_gene: TRBV18
CDR3aa: CASSLGLLETQYF
CDR3nt: TGTGCCAGCTCACTGGGACTACTTGAGACCCAGTACTTC

d_gene: -
abundance: -
j_gene: TRBJ2-7
v_gene: TRBV30
CDR3aa: CAWSKGGGLEQYF
CDR3nt: TGTGCCTGGAGTAAGGGGGGAGGGCTCGAGCAGTACTTC

d_gene: TRBD1
abundance: once
j_gene: TRBJ1-4
v_gene: TRBV28
CDR3aa: CASRPSRGRGPRTNEKLFF
CDR3nt: TGTGCCAGCAGGCCCTCCAGGGGGCGCGGTCCGCGAACTAATGAAAAACTGTTTTTT

d_gene: TRBD1
abundance: -
j_gene: TRBJ2-5
v_gene: TRBV28
CDR3aa: CASSDLTGGQETQYF
CDR3nt: TGTGCCAGCAGTGACTTGACAGGGGGCCAAGAGACCCAGTACTTC

d_gene: TRBD2
abundance: -
j_gene: TRBJ2-5
v_gene: TRBV5-1
CDR3aa: CASSPQAGGAETQYF
CDR3nt: TGCGCCAGCAGCCCCCAGGCGGGAGGGGCGGAGACCCAGTACTTC

d_gene: TRBD2
abundance: -
j_gene: TRBJ2-1
v_gene: TRBV11-2
CDR3aa: CASSLASGSYNEQFF
CDR3nt: TGTGCCAGCAGCTTAGCAAGCGGGAGCTACAATGAGCAGTTCTTC

d_gene: -
abundance: -
j_gene: TRBJ2-2
v_gene: TRBV10-1
CDR3aa: CASGKTSNTGELFF
CDR3nt: TGCGCCAGCGGAAAGACTAGTAACACCGGGGAGCTGTTTTTT

d_gene: TRBD2
abundance: -
j_gene: TRBJ2-5
v_gene: TRBV7-2
CDR3aa: CASSRFPRASGKDQETQYF
CDR3nt: TGTGCCAGCAGCCGTTTCCCCAGGGCTAGCGGGAAGGATCAAGAGACCCAGTACTTC

d_gene: -
abundance: -
j_gene: TRBJ2-1
v_gene: TRBV15
CDR3aa: CATSIRGSSYNEQFF
CDR3nt: TGTGCCACCAGCATTCGGGGGAGCTCCTACAATGAGCAGTTCTTC

d_gene: TRBD2
abundance: -
j_gene: TRBJ2-7
v_gene: TRBV30
CDR3aa: CAWSGASGSYGEQYF
CDR3nt: TGTGCCTGGAGTGGGGCTAGCGGGAGTTATGGCGAGCAGTACTTC